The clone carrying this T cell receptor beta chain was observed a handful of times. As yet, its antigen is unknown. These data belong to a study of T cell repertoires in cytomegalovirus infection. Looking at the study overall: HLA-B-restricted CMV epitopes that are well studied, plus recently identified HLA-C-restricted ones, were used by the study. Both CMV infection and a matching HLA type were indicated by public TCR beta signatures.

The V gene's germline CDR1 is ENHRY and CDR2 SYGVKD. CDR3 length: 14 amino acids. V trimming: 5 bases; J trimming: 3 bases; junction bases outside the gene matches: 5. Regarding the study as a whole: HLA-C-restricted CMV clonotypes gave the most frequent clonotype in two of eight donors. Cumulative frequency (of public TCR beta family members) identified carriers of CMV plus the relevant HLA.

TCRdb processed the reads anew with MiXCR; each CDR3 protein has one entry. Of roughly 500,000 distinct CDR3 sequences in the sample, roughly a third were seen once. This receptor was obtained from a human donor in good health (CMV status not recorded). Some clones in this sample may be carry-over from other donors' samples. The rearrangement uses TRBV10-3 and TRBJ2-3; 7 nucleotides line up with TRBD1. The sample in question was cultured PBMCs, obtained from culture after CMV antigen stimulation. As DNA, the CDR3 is TGTGCCATCAGTTTACAGGGGATAACAGATACGCAGTATTTT. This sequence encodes CAISLQGITDTQYF.